Given below is one TCR beta chain in context. Its target antigen remains unknown. No much larger clone exists at a distance of one base, and base qualities are not known. Each collaborating institution followed its own protocols to collect whole blood in K2EDTA tubes. For TCRbeta analysis, collaborators shipped samples in one of three forms: frozen whole blood, isolated PBMCs, or DNA extracted from either of those sample types. The data originate from a study of blood T cell repertoires in COVID-19 (dated by TCRdb to about 2020). About the investigation overall: Samples from collaborators originated in the United States, Italy and Spain and spanned both the acute and convalescent phases of COVID-19. The material from the prospective study consisted of cDNA or gDNA derived from T cells, B-cell-depleted T cells, or PBMCs. Subjects who had been exposed to COVID-19, were actively infected with it, or had recovered from it provided the deeply sampled blood TCRbeta repertoires that made up the dataset. The repertoires were made available in a free public database intended to serve as a resource for research on the immune response to SARS-CoV-2. Samples came from the ongoing ImmuneRACE study (first 160 participants) plus 1,254 subjects from 6 global collaborators. Nearly every sample came with metadata listing a de-identified subject ID, COVID-19 status, age in years and sex. Where available, HLA class I and class II types were taken from metadata supplied by the sample provider and were not determined by assay-based typing. Overall results and qualifications from the work: Clinical and demographic metadata were provided uncurated, with the amount varying by source and participant.

TCRbeta CDR3 regions were amplified from genomic DNA by means of the immunoSEQ Assay, a bias-controlled multiplex PCR. Concerning the study's data processing: The number of nucleated cells in each sample was estimated by amplification of reference gene primers within the assay. To quantify the absolute abundance of each unique TCRbeta CDR3 rearrangement, sequence reads were collapsed and filtered. For each sample, productive Simpson clonality was calculated as the square root of Simpson's diversity index across productive rearrangements. TCRdb retrieved this table from immuneACCESS and kept in-frame rearrangements only. Not all clones are present; in checked studies, unresolved V genes account for under half, and no reason is known for the remainder. Clone size and the V and J calls come from that table; the DNA yielded D and trimming. The sample data list about 80,000 clones, and approximately 82% of these were observed just once. In total, the top ten clones hold around 9% of the sample.

This TCR derives from a human donor in a cohort sampled during active COVID-19. Sequencing was performed on peripheral blood.

The DNA is TGTGCCAGCAGCTCCCGGACTAGCGAGGATACGCAGTATTTT. It translates as CASSSRTSEDTQYF. The chain is assembled from TRBV5-5 and TRBJ2-3, and TRBD2 matches 9 of the central bases. The CDR3, cysteine through phenylalanine, is 14 amino acids long. Just the 42-base CDR3 DNA is kept, in frame starting at base 1. The germline V gene encodes CDR1 SGHKS and CDR2 YYEKEE (reference sequence). Relative to germline, V is missing 3 bases and J is missing 6 bases, with 5 bases of the junction outside any gene match.